What follows are 21 T cell receptor beta chains derived from one specimen sequenced in a study of technical replicates of blood from four donors. Repertoires were generated with immunoSEQ multiplex PCR, while TCRdb's copy carries only in-frame clones and drops some. The sample yields 65,000 to 90,000 clones, over 95% seen once. The sequenced material came from T cells isolated from PBMCs. The source of these receptors is a human donor in good health.

This clone was recorded once. The rearrangement links TRBV27 to TRBJ2-1; possibly TRBD2 for D (5 bases). Germline V gene lookup returns CDR1 MNHEY and CDR2 SMNVEV (reference sequence). With 9 bases removed from V and 5 bases from J, the gap between germline ends came to 32 bases. The CDR3 consists of 19 residues. CDR3 protein: CARWTCKKTLSLGNNEQFF. CDR3 nucleotide sequence: TGTGCCAGATGGACTTGCAAAAAAACCCTAAGTTTGGGGAACAATGAGCAGTTCTTC.

The chain has TRBV28 and TRBJ2-7; the match to TRBD2 covers 8 bases. The CDR3 is 14 amino acids. The germline V gene encodes CDR1 MDHEN and CDR2 SYDVKM. Unmatched junction bases numbered 6, after V lost 4 bases and J lost 4 bases. CDR3 sequence (DNA): TGTGCCAGCAGTTCACTAGCGGAGGGGTACGAGCAGTACTTC. It encodes CASSSLAEGYEQYF.

The J gene is TRBJ1-3, the V gene TRBV29-1; weak D call: TRBD1 (6 bases). CDR1 and CDR2 (germline): SQVTM, ANQGSEA. The CDR3 spans 13 residues. Trimming shortened V by 8 bases and J by 0 bases, and 11 bases separated the two germline ends. The CDR3 region is CSFSGASGNTIYF. CDR3 coding DNA: TGCAGCTTTTCAGGGGCCTCTGGAAACACCATATATTTT. The full variable domain, completed using reference TRBV29-1 and TRBJ1-3, is SAVISQKPSRDICQRGTSLTIQCQVDSQVTMMFWYRQQPGQSLTLIATANQGSEATYESGFVIDKFPISRPNLTFSTLTVSNMSPEDSSIYLCSFSGASGNTIYFGEGSWLTVV.

The rearrangement links TRBV5-1 to TRBJ2-7, with D perhaps matching TRBD2 (5 bases). The CDR3 has 15 amino acids. Germline assignment: CDR1 SGHRS and CDR2 YFSETQ. Between the trimmed V and J ends, which lost 3 bases and 2 bases, there was a span of 15 bases. CDR3 sequence: CASSWARTYPYEQYF. In DNA, the CDR3 is TGCGCCAGCAGCTGGGCAAGGACTTACCCCTACGAGCAGTACTTC.

The CDR3 loop reads CASSFGTGEKETQYF. CDR3 nucleotide sequence: TGTGCCAGCAGCTTCGGGACAGGGGAAAAAGAGACCCAGTACTTC. The V gene is TRBV5-4, the J gene TRBJ2-5; 10 bases are a match to TRBD1. The length of the CDR3 is 15 residues. The V segment lost 2 bases and the J segment 3 bases; nucleotides outside the gene matches: 4. Looked up from germline, CDR1 is SGHNT and CDR2 is YYREEE (reference sequence).

The chain carries TRBV10-3 and TRBJ2-7, with 7 bases that match TRBD1. This CDR3 spans 14 amino acids. With V trimmed by 1 base and J by 0 bases, 0 bases remained unmatched. Germline V gene lookup returns CDR1 ENHRY and CDR2 SYGVKD. The CDR3 loop reads CAISEWDSSYEQYF. The CDR3 nucleotides read TGTGCCATCAGTGAGTGGGACAGCTCCTACGAGCAGTACTTC.

The rearrangement joins TRBV5-1 to TRBJ1-1; D might be TRBD1 (6 bases). Germline values: CDR1 SGHRS, CDR2 YFSETQ. Deletions cut 0 bases from V and 0 bases from J, with 12 bases between. There are 16 residues in the CDR3. CDR3 in amino acids: CASSLVQGGMNTEAFF. In nucleotides, the CDR3 is TGCGCCAGCAGCTTGGTACAGGGTGGCATGAACACTGAAGCTTTCTTT. Variable domain in full (rest from reference TRBV5-1 and TRBJ1-1): KAGVTQTPRYLIKTRGQQVTLSCSPISGHRSVSWYQQTPGQGLQFLFEYFSETQRNKGNFPGRFSGRQFSNSRSEMNVSTLELGDSALYLCASSLVQGGMNTEAFFGQGTRLTVV.

The chain carries TRBV5-4 and TRBJ2-3; 10 bases match TRBD2. This CDR3 contains 15 residues. V was clipped by 4 bases and J by 0 bases; unmatched bases: 2. Germline CDR1 and CDR2: SGHNT and YYREEE (reference sequence). CDR3 DNA sequence: TGTGCCAGCAGCCCGGGACTAGCGAGCACAGATACGCAGTATTTT. Protein: CASSPGLASTDTQYF.

This chain joins TRBV5-1 and TRBJ1-2; 9 positions agree with TRBD1. CDR1 is SGHRS and CDR2 is YFSETQ in the germline V gene. CDR3 length: 14 amino acids. Losses at the gene ends were 5 bases for V and 2 bases for J; bases not matched to a gene: 4. This CDR3 reads CASSPTGGNYGYTF. CDR3 bases: TGCGCCAGCAGTCCAACAGGGGGCAACTATGGCTACACCTTC.

As for this clone: Germline is not matched at one junction end, which may reflect a read error. The same CDR3 can be traced to other DNA sequences in this sample. The chain combines TRBV7-3 with TRBJ2-1, with 8 bases matching TRBD1. The V gene's germline CDR1 is SGHTA and CDR2 FQGTGA. The CDR3 has 13 residues. CDR3: CASSLTGGNEQFF. CDR3 sequence (DNA): TGTGCCAGCAGCCTAACAGGGGGCAATGAGCAGTTCTTC.

V usage is TRBV30 and J usage is TRBJ1-1; D unresolved. V lost 0 bases and J 14 bases, leaving 13 bases between the germline ends. Germline CDR1 and CDR2: GTSNPN and SVGIG (reference sequence). This CDR3 contains 11 residues. CDR3 nucleotide sequence: TGTGCCTGGAGTGTTTTCGGAGGTGGCTTCTTT. Amino acid sequence: CAWSVFGGGFF.

The chain links TRBV7-9 to TRBJ2-6; D gene ambiguous. The CDR3 sequence is 14 residues long. CDR1 is SEHNR and CDR2 is FQNEAQ in the germline V gene (reference sequence). Deletions cut 3 bases from V and 2 bases from J, with 5 bases between. The CDR3 nucleotides read TGTGCCAGCAGCTTGGCAGCTGGGGCCAACGTCCTGACTTTC. It encodes CASSLAAGANVLTF.

The CDR3 sequence: CASSEGTSGRISEQFF. CDR3 nucleotides: TGTGCCAGCAGTGAGGGGACTAGCGGGAGGATTAGTGAGCAGTTCTTC. The V gene is TRBV6-4, the J gene TRBJ2-1; 15 bases map to TRBD2. The germline V gene encodes CDR1 MRHNA and CDR2 SNTAGT. Trimming at V came to 3 bases and at J to 9 bases, leaving 6 bases not matched to a gene. The CDR3 extends over 16 amino acids.

This clone was detected only once. J is TRBJ2-4 and V is TRBV19; 7 nucleotides line up with TRBD1. The CDR3 has 12 residues. The V segment lost 5 bases and the J segment 12 bases; nucleotides outside the gene matches: 7. The germline gives CDR1 LNHDA, CDR2 SQIVND (reference sequence). CDR3 in amino acids: CASSPDRFHQYF. CDR3 sequence (DNA): TGTGCCAGTAGTCCGGACAGGTTCCATCAGTACTTC.

The J gene is TRBJ2-7, the V gene TRBV27; 7 bases agree with TRBD1. CDR1 MNHEY and CDR2 SMNVEV come from the germline V gene (reference sequence). V lost 8 bases to trimming and J lost 1 base; unmatched junction nucleotides: 5. This CDR3 comprises 13 residues. This chain's CDR3 is CASGWTGSYEQYF. The CDR3 DNA reads TGTGCCAGCGGATGGACAGGATCCTACGAGCAGTACTTC.

This clone appeared once. The V call is TRBV7-2, the J call TRBJ2-2; D unresolved. The length of the CDR3 is 15 residues. The V end lost 8 bases, the J end lost 0 bases, and 13 bases lay between the germline ends. Per the germline V gene, CDR1 is SGHTA and CDR2 is FQGNSA. As DNA, the CDR3 is TGTGCCAGCCGCCAAGGCGGCCCGAACACCGGGGAGCTGTTTTTT. Translation: CASRQGGPNTGELFF.

This chain joins TRBV25-1 and TRBJ2-7; D perhaps matches TRBD2 (5 bases). V was shortened by 1 base and J by 4 bases, with 17 bases between the two germline ends. There are 16 residues in the CDR3. From germline, CDR1 is MGHDK and CDR2 SYGVNS. As DNA, the CDR3 is TGTGCCAGCAGTGAATTGCCCGGGAACCAAAATTACGAGCAGTACTTC. This codes for CASSELPGNQNYEQYF.

V is TRBV2 and J is TRBJ2-5, with D perhaps matching TRBD1 (6 bases). Germline V gene lookup returns CDR1 SNHLY and CDR2 FYNNEI. Trimming shortened V by 9 bases and J by 2 bases, and 7 bases separated the two germline ends. The CDR3 contains 11 residues. This CDR3 is CASGQQETQYF. The DNA of the CDR3 is TGTGCCAGTGGACAGCAAGAGACCCAGTACTTC.

The V call is TRBV9, the J call TRBJ1-1, with 11 positions matching TRBD1. CDR1 is SGDLS and CDR2 is YYNGEE in the germline V gene. The length of the CDR3 is 13 residues. Trimming at V came to 4 bases and at J to 6 bases, leaving 2 bases not matched to a gene. CDR3 amino acids: CASSPGQGAEAFF. The CDR3 DNA reads as TGTGCCAGCAGCCCGGGACAGGGGGCTGAAGCTTTCTTT.

The J gene is TRBJ2-3, the V gene TRBV13; D unresolved. Germline V lookup: CDR1 PRHDT, CDR2 FYEKMQ (reference sequence). The CDR3 is 13 residues long. Trimming cost V 2 bases and J 6 bases, with 9 bases left between them. The chain's CDR3 is CASSLPGQDTQYF. The CDR3 DNA reads TGTGCCAGCAGCTTACCAGGCCAGGATACGCAGTATTTT. The whole variable domain, filled in from reference TRBV13 and TRBJ2-3, reads AAGVIQSPRHLIKEKRETATLKCYPIPRHDTVYWYQQGPGQDPQFLISFYEKMQSDKGSIPDRFSAQQFSDYHSELNMSSLELGDSALYFCASSLPGQDTQYFGPGTRLTVL.

This clone was detected only a few times. V is TRBV5-6 and J is TRBJ1-2; D call uncertain. The length of the CDR3 is 14 residues. V was trimmed by 2 bases and J by 7 bases, leaving 15 bases between them. Germline CDR1 reads SGHDT; CDR2 reads YYEEEE. DNA of the CDR3: TGTGCCAGCAGCTTAGCGGGCTACCCAACTGGCTACACCTTC. Its translation: CASSLAGYPTGYTF.